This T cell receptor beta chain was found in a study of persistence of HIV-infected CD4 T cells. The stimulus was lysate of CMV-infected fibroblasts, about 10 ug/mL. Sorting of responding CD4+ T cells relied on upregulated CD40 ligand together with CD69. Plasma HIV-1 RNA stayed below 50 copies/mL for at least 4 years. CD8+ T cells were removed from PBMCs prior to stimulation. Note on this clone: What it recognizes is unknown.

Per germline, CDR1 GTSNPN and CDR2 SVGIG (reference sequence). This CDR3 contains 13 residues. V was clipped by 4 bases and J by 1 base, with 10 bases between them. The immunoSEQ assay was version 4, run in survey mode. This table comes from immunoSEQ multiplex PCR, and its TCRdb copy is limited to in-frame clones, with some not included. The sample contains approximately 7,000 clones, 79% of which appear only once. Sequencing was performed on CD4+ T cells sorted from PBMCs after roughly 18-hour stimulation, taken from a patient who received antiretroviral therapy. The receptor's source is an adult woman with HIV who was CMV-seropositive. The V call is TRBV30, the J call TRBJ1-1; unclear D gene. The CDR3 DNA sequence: TGTGCCTGGAATCAAGGGAGGAACACTGAAGCTTTCTTT. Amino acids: CAWNQGRNTEAFF.